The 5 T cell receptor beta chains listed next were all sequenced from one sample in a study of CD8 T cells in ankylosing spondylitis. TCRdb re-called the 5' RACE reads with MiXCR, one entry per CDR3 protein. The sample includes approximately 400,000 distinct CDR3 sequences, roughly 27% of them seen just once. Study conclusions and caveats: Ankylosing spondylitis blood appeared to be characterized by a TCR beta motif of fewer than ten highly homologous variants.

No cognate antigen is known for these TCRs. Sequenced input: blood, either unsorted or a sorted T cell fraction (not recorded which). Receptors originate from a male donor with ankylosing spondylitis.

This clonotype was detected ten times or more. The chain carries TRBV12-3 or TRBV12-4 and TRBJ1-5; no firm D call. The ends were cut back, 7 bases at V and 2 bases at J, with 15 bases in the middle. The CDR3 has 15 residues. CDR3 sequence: CASTPFGRGNQPQHF. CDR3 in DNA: TGTGCCAGCACCCCATTCGGCAGAGGCAATCAGCCCCAGCATTTT.

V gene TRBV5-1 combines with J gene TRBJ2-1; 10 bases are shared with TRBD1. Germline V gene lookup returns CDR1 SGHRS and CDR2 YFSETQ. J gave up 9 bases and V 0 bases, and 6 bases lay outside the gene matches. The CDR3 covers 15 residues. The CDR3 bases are TGCGCCAGCAGCTTGGGACAGGGGGCGCAAAGTGAGCAGTTCTTC. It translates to CASSLGQGAQSEQFF. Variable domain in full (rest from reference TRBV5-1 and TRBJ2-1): KAGVTQTPRYLIKTRGQQVTLSCSPISGHRSVSWYQQTPGQGLQFLFEYFSETQRNKGNFPGRFSGRQFSNSRSEMNVSTLELGDSALYLCASSLGQGAQSEQFFGPGTRLTVL.

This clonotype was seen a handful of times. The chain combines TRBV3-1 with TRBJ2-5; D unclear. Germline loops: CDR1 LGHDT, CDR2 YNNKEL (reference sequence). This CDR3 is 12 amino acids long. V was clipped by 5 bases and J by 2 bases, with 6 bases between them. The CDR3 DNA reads TGTGCCAGCAGCTGGCAGCAAGAGACCCAGTACTTC. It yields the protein CASSWQQETQYF.

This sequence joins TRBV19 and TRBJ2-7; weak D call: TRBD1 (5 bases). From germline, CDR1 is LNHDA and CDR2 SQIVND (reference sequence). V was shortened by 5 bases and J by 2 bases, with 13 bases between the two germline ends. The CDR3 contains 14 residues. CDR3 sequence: CASSDSADTYEQYF. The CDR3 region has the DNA TGTGCCAGTAGTGACTCGGCGGACACCTACGAGCAGTACTTC. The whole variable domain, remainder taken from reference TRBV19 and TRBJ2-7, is DGGITQSPKYLFRKEGQNVTLSCEQNLNHDAMYWYRQDPGQGLRLIYYSQIVNDFQKGDIAEGYSVSREKKESFPLTVTSAQKNPTAFYLCASSDSADTYEQYFGPGTRLTVT.

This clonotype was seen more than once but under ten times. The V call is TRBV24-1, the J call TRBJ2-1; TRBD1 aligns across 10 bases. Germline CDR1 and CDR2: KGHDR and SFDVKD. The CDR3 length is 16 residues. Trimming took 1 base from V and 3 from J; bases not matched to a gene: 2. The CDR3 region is CATSDFRDRGYNEQFF. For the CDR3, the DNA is TGTGCCACCAGTGATTTCCGGGACAGGGGCTACAATGAGCAGTTCTTC.